Below are 12 T cell receptor beta chains sequenced from a single sample in a study of blood T cell repertoires in COVID-19. Sequenced by immunoSEQ multiplex PCR; TCRdb stores in-frame clones only, minus some. This sample carries under 200,000 clones, approximately 90% of them seen once, and the ten largest clones take roughly 2.3%. Sequencing was performed on peripheral blood. These receptor sequences come from a man between 18 and 35 years old with acute or convalescent COVID-19.

The chain joins TRBV24-1 to TRBJ2-1, with TRBD1 identical over 8 bases. Germline lookup yields CDR1 KGHDR and CDR2 SFDVKD. Trimming removed 9 bases from V and 5 bases from J; junction bases left unmatched: 11. This CDR3 region has 15 residues. The CDR3 protein is CATGKPGTGNNEQFF. The CDR3 bases are TGTGCCACCGGGAAGCCCGGGACAGGCAACAATGAGCAGTTCTTC.

Note on this clone: One junction end disagrees with the germline gene, perhaps due to a read error. The chain has TRBV6-5 and TRBJ1-1; TRBD1 matches 8 bases. The CDR3 runs 15 residues. CDR1 MNHEY and CDR2 SVGAGI come from the germline V gene. The CDR3 coding sequence is TGTGCCAGCAGCCATCGGACAGGGACGAACGCTGAAGCTTTCTTT. It specifies CASSHRTGTNAEAFF.

This clone was picked up one time. This chain links TRBV5-5 with TRBJ2-7; D gene uncertain. V lost 0 bases and J lost 1, with 5 bases in between. Germline CDR1 reads SGHKS; CDR2 reads YYEKEE (reference sequence). The CDR3 covers 13 residues. The CDR3 bases are TGTGCCAGCAGCTTGGTGCAGTCCTACGAGCAGTACTTC. This translates into CASSLVQSYEQYF.

V and J are TRBV29-1 and TRBJ2-7; 13 bases line up with TRBD2. The germline V gene encodes CDR1 SQVTM and CDR2 ANQGSEA. The CDR3 consists of 16 residues. The ends lost 3 bases at V and 7 bases at J; junction bases unmatched: 12. The CDR3 nucleotides read TGCAGCGTTGATCCCGGGACTAGCGGGACCTTTGGGGAGCAGTACTTC. It is translated as CSVDPGTSGTFGEQYF.

Notes on this clone: This specimen includes other DNA sequences encoding the same CDR3. The chain uses TRBV19 and TRBJ1-1, with TRBD1 identical over 9 bases. The ends lost 4 bases at V and 6 bases at J; junction bases unmatched: 3. Germline V lookup: CDR1 LNHDA, CDR2 SQIVND (reference sequence). This CDR3 spans 13 amino acids. The CDR3 sequence is CASSRDRVAEAFF. Written as DNA, the CDR3 is TGTGCCAGTAGTAGGGACAGGGTCGCTGAAGCTTTCTTT.

V and J are TRBV7-2 and TRBJ2-7, with 8 bases that match TRBD2. Germline CDR1 and CDR2: SGHTA and FQGNSA. The J segment lost 3 bases and the V segment lost 7 bases, leaving 11 bases of the junction unmatched. The CDR3 has 15 residues. For the CDR3, the DNA is TGTGCCAGCACCCGGGGGGGGGTAGCGGACTACGAGCAGTACTTC. Encoded protein: CASTRGGVADYEQYF.

The J gene is TRBJ2-3, the V gene TRBV18, with 13 bases aligning to TRBD2. This CDR3 has 17 residues. J was trimmed by 0 bases and V by 6 bases; bases with no gene match: 6. The germline CDR1 and CDR2 sequences are KGHSH and LQKENI. In DNA form, the CDR3 reads TGTGCCAGCTCCCGCCGACTAGCGGGGGGAAGCACAGATACGCAGTATTTT. The encoded protein is CASSRRLAGGSTDTQYF.

The rearrangement joins TRBV19 to TRBJ1-6; TRBD1 matches 7 bases. The CDR3 has 13 residues. V shed 3 bases, J shed 9 bases, and the junction held 2 bases outside the gene matches. The germline CDR1 and CDR2 sequences are LNHDA and SQIVND (reference sequence). CDR3 nucleotides: TGTGCCAGTAGTATGCAGGGGGGTTCACCCCTCCACTTT. It specifies CASSMQGGSPLHF.

This clone has more than one count but fewer than ten. The gene calls are TRBV5-1 and TRBJ2-5; 9 bases align to TRBD1. V was clipped by 5 bases and J by 4 bases; unmatched bases: 15. The CDR3 length is 17 residues. Germline V gene lookup returns CDR1 SGHRS and CDR2 YFSETQ. CDR3 DNA sequence: TGCGCCAGCAGTACTAACCCCGGACAGGGGAGTGGAGAGACCCAGTACTTC. Its translation: CASSTNPGQGSGETQYF.

The chain uses TRBV9 and TRBJ1-4; D may be TRBD1 (6 bases). The CDR3 spans 15 residues. V was trimmed by 0 bases and J by 6 bases, leaving 12 bases between them. Per germline, CDR1 SGDLS and CDR2 YYNGEE. CDR3 nucleotide sequence: TGTGCCAGCAGCGTAGCTTGGGGGCCCGATGAAAAACTGTTTTTT. This encodes CASSVAWGPDEKLFF.

The gene calls are TRBV12-5 and TRBJ2-1; 9 bases agree with TRBD2. The CDR3 extends over 16 amino acids. V was pared by 4 bases and J by 7 bases, with 11 bases of the junction left unmatched. In germline, CDR1 is LGHNT, CDR2 FRNRAP. CDR3 region: CASGSPAGGTRNEQFF. CDR3 nucleotide sequence: TGTGCTAGTGGTTCCCCAGCGGGAGGTACTCGAAATGAGCAGTTCTTC.

The chain combines TRBV3-1 (or the pseudogene TRBV3-2) with TRBJ2-3; 13 bases match TRBD2. CDR1 and CDR2 from the germline V gene are LGHDT and YNNKEL (reference sequence). There are 17 residues in the CDR3. Trimming cost V 4 bases and J 5 bases; bases outside gene matches: 9. This CDR3 is CASSPGGTSGEGDTQYF. The CDR3 DNA is TGTGCCAGCAGCCCGGGAGGGACTAGCGGGGAGGGAGATACGCAGTATTTT.